This TCR beta chain is drawn from a study of OX40 agonist ivuxolimab in advanced cancers. TCRdb's table, derived via immunoSEQ multiplex PCR, lists solely in-frame clones and lacks some. The data hold 65,000 to 80,000 clones, with roughly 83% observed a single time. The CDR3 loop spans 14 amino acids. From germline, CDR1 is SGHNT and CDR2 YYREEE (reference sequence). Trimming pared 4 bases from V and 8 bases from J, leaving 19 bases between. This rearrangement joins TRBV5-4 to TRBJ2-7, with D possibly matching TRBD1 (5 bases). This clonotype was obtained from an adult with an advanced solid tumor such as melanoma, head and neck, liver or kidney cancer. Here the sequenced sample was CD4+ or CD8+ T cells sorted from blood, taken in a trial of the OX40 agonist ivuxolimab. The CDR3 spells CASSQDIGYTKQYF. Here the CDR3 DNA reads TGTGCCAGCAGCCAGGACATAGGATATACCAAGCAGTACTTC.